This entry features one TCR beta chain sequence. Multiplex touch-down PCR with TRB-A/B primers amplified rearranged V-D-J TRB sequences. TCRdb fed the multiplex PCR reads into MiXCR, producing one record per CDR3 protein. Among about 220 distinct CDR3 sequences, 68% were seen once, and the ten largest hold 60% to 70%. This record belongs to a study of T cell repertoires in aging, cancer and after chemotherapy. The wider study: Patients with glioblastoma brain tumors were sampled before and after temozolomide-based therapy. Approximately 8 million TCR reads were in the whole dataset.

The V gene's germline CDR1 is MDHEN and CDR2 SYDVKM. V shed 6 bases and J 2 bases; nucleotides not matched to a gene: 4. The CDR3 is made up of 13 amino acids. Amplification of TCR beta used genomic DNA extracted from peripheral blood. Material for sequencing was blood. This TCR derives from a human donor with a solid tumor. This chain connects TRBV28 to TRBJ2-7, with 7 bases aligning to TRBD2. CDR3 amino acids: CASRRRGTYEQYF. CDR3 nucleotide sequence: TGTGCCAGCAGGCGGCGGGGGACCTACGAGCAGTACTTC.